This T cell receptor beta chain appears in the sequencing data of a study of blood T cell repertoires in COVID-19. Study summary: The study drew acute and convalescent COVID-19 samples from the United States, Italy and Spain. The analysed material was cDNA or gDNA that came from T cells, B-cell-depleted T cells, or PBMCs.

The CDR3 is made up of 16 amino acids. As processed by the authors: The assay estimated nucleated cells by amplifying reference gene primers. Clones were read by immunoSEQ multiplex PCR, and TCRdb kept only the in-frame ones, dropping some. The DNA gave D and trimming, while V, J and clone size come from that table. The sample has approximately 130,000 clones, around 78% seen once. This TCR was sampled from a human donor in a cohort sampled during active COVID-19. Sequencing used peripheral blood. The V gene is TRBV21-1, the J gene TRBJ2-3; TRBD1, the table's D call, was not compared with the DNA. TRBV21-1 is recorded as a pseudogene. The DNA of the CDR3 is TGTGCCAGCAGCACTAAAAGTGGACAGGGTCCAGATACGCAGTATTTT. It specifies CASSTKSGQGPDTQYF.